This T cell receptor (beta chain) was sequenced during a study of patients and donors after allogeneic stem cell transplantation. The V end was cut by 1 base, the J end by 2 bases, with 7 bases between. The CDR3 runs to 13 residues. The V gene's germline CDR1 is SGHKS and CDR2 YYEKEE (reference sequence). TCRdb re-called the RT-PCR reads with MiXCR, one entry per CDR3 protein. The sample consists of roughly 200,000 distinct CDR3 sequences, 35% to 45% of them appearing once. The chain carries TRBV5-5 and TRBJ2-7; D call uncertain. The clonotype comes from a human donor who was either an allogeneic HSCT recipient or a stem cell or donor lymphocyte infusion donor (not recorded which). It is not recorded whose cells these are; they may come from a transplant donor. Sequenced: blood, either unsorted or a sorted T cell fraction (not recorded which). The CDR3 is CASSLLGPYEQYF. Here the CDR3 DNA reads TGTGCCAGCAGCTTGTTGGGTCCCTACGAGCAGTACTTC.